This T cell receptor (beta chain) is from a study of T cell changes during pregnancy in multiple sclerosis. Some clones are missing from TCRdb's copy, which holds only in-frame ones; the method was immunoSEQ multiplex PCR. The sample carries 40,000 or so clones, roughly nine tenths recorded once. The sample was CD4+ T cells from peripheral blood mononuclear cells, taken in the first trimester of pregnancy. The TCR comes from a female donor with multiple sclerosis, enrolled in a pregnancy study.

The CDR3 loop reads CASSQGTAYNEQFF. CDR3 bases: TGCGCCAGCAGCCAGGGGACAGCATACAATGAGCAGTTCTTC. This chain uses TRBV5-1 with TRBJ2-1; the match to TRBD1 covers 7 bases. V shed 4 bases, J shed 4 bases, and the junction held 5 bases outside the gene matches. The CDR3 extends over 14 amino acids. Looked up from germline, CDR1 is SGHRS and CDR2 is YFSETQ.